This TCR beta chain was identified during a study of blood T cell repertoires in COVID-19. Original processing methods: Amplified reference gene primers provided the basis for estimating nucleated cell counts. Clones were read by immunoSEQ multiplex PCR, and TCRdb kept only the in-frame ones, dropping some. V, J and clone size reflect that table, while D and trimming were determined from the DNA. The sample consists of about 70,000 clones, roughly 80% of them appearing once. Germline loops: CDR1 LNHDA, CDR2 SQIVND (reference sequence). The germline V and J ends were trimmed by 6 bases and 4 bases, with 12 bases remaining between them. CDR3 length: 13 residues.

This clonotype was sampled from a woman aged 55 to 70 with acute or convalescent COVID-19. V and J are TRBV19 and TRBJ1-2, with D hard to call. Sequenced sample: peripheral blood. CDR3 in amino acids: CASSEQVFYGYTF. The CDR3 bases are TGTGCCAGTAGCGAGCAGGTTTTCTATGGCTACACCTTC.